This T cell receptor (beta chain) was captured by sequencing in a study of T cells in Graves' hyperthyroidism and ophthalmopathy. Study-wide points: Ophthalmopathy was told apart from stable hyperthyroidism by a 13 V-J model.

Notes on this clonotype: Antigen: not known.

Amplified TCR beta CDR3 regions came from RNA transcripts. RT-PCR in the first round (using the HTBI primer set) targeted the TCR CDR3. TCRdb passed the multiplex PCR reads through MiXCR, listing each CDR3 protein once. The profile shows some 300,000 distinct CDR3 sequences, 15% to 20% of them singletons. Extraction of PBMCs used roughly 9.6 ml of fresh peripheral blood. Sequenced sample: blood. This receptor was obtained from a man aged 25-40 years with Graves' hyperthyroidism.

The CDR3 loop reads CASSEAKNYGYTF. In DNA, the CDR3 is TGTGCCAGCAGTGAAGCAAAGAACTATGGCTACACCTTC. The J gene is TRBJ1-2, the V gene TRBV6-1, with D unresolved. V was trimmed by 0 bases and J by 2 bases, leaving 4 bases between them. CDR1 and CDR2 (germline): MNHNS, SASEGT. The CDR3 has 13 residues.